The 8 T cell receptor beta chains presented below share a single source sample, sequenced in a study of T-cell reconstitution after alpha-beta-depleted transplantation in children. TCRbeta library preparation incorporated unique molecular identifiers. TCRdb processed the PCR reads anew with MiXCR; each CDR3 protein has one entry. The table lists 200,000 to 250,000 distinct CDR3 sequences, around 9.6% of them singletons. Sequenced material: PBMCs from the stem cell graft donor, taken from the stem cell graft. These receptors were collected from a human donor who donated a stem cell graft to a child with acute lymphoblastic leukemia.

This clonotype was found a few times. The J gene is TRBJ2-5, the V gene TRBV5-1; TRBD1 aligns across 7 bases. The CDR3 runs to 15 residues. Per germline, CDR1 SGHRS and CDR2 YFSETQ. Losses at the gene ends were 4 bases for V and 2 bases for J; bases not matched to a gene: 8. As DNA, the CDR3 is TGCGCCAGCAGCCCCGGGACAGTTAAGCAAGAGACCCAGTACTTC. As protein: CASSPGTVKQETQYF.

This clonotype has ten or more counts. This rearrangement joins TRBV12-3 or TRBV12-4 to TRBJ1-1, with unresolved D. V was trimmed by 2 bases and J by 6 bases, leaving 13 bases between them. CDR3 length: 14 amino acids. The CDR3 loop reads CASSLFGGIAEAFF. Written as DNA, the CDR3 is TGTGCCAGCAGTTTATTTGGCGGGATAGCTGAAGCTTTCTTT.

This clonotype came up a few times. The chain carries TRBV5-1 and TRBJ2-2, with D possibly TRBD2 on 6 matching bases. Germline CDR1 SGHRS, CDR2 YFSETQ. Trimming stripped 6 bases from V and 4 bases from J, with 13 bases between. The CDR3 is 14 amino acids. The CDR3 region has the DNA TGCGCCAGCACCTCAGACGGGGGCACCGGGGAGCTGTTTTTT. Translated: CASTSDGGTGELFF.

The rearrangement joins TRBV19 to TRBJ1-5, with 8 nucleotides matching TRBD1. This CDR3 is 13 amino acids long. Trimming cost V 3 bases and J 5 bases; bases outside gene matches: 0. The germline V gene has CDR1 LNHDA and CDR2 SQIVND (reference sequence). CDR3 nucleotide sequence: TGTGCCAGTAGTATGGACAGGGATCAGCCCCAGCATTTT. This gives the protein CASSMDRDQPQHF.

With regard to this clonotype: Possible read error: a much larger clone is one base away. The chain carries TRBV12-3 or TRBV12-4 and TRBJ1-5; unclear D gene. CDR3 length: 14 residues. Here the CDR3 DNA reads TGTGCCAGCAGTTTCTTGGGTAGCAATCGGCCCCAGCATTTT. Protein product: CASSFLGSNRPQHF.

In its sample, this clonotype was seen many times. This chain links TRBV24-1 with TRBJ2-2; TRBD1 might be the D (6 bases). This CDR3 is 14 amino acids long. V was pared by 8 bases and J by 1 base, with 10 bases between. CDR1 KGHDR and CDR2 SFDVKD come from the germline V gene. The CDR3 spells CATTPGQNTGELFF. Here the CDR3 DNA reads TGTGCCACCACACCGGGACAGAACACCGGGGAGCTGTTTTTT.

This clonotype was found many times. This rearrangement joins TRBV12-3 or TRBV12-4 to TRBJ1-1; TRBD1 is a possible D gene (5 bases). CDR3 length: 19 amino acids. Trimming took 5 bases from V and 0 from J, leaving 25 bases between them. CDR3 in amino acids: CASSTSYPTTGPMNTEAFF. The CDR3 DNA follows: TGTGCCAGCAGTACCTCATACCCCACAACAGGACCCATGAACACTGAAGCTTTCTTT.

This clonotype has more than one count but fewer than ten. The rearrangement uses TRBV5-1 and TRBJ1-6; 10 bases fit TRBD1. The length of the CDR3 is 14 residues. Per the germline V gene, CDR1 is SGHRS and CDR2 is YFSETQ. Trimming took 4 bases from V and 9 from J; bases not matched to a gene: 4. CDR3 sequence reads: CASSPGQGRSPLHF. Written as DNA, the CDR3 is TGCGCCAGCAGCCCGGGACAGGGGCGTTCACCCCTCCACTTT. Full variable domain (outside the CDR3, taken from reference TRBV5-1 and TRBJ1-6): KAGVTQTPRYLIKTRGQQVTLSCSPISGHRSVSWYQQTPGQGLQFLFEYFSETQRNKGNFPGRFSGRQFSNSRSEMNVSTLELGDSALYLCASSPGQGRSPLHFGNGTRLTVT.